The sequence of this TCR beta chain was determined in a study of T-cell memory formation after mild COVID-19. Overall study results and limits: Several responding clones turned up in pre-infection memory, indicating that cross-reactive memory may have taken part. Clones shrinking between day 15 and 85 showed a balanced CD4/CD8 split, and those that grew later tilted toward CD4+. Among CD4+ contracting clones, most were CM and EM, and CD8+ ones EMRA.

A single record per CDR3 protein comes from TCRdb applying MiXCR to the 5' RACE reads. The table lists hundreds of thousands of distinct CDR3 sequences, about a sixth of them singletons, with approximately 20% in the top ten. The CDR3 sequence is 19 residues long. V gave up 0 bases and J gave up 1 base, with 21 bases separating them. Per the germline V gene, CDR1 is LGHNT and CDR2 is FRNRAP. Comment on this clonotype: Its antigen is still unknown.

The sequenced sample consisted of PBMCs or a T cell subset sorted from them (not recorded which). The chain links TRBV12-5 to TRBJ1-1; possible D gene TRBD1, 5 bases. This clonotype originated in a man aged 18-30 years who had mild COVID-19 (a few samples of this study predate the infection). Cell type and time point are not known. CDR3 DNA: TGTGCTAGTGGTTTGGTACGGCGGGGCCTTACCCGCCCGAACACTGAAGCTTTCTTT. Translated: CASGLVRRGLTRPNTEAFF.